Following are 27 T cell receptor beta chains from one sample sequenced in a study of siplizumab effects on memory and regulatory T cells. Assay used: immunoSEQ multiplex PCR; TCRdb lists only in-frame clones, some missing. The repertoire holds around 100,000 clones, with approximately 90% as singletons. The specimen sequenced was CD4+ T cells sorted from blood. The receptors stem from a human donor in good health.

CDR3 bases: TGTGCCAGCGCGCTAAGGGACAGAGACTACGAGCAGTACTTC. Translating gives CASALRDRDYEQYF. The chain combines TRBV6-5 with TRBJ2-7; TRBD1 agrees at 7 bases. This CDR3 region has 14 residues. Germline CDR1 and CDR2: MNHEY and SVGAGI. V shed 8 bases and J 3 bases; nucleotides not matched to a gene: 10.

The chain is built from TRBV5-1 and TRBJ2-1, with 10 bases identical to TRBD2. Unmatched junction bases numbered 16, after V lost 4 bases and J lost 9 bases. Germline CDR1 reads SGHRS; CDR2 reads YFSETQ. This CDR3 has 17 amino acids. CDR3 sequence reads: CASSLPRSGTSATEQFF. The CDR3 coding sequence is TGCGCCAGCAGCCTACCCAGGAGCGGGACTAGCGCGACTGAGCAGTTCTTC.

The chain combines TRBV7-2 with TRBJ2-1; tentatively, D is TRBD2 (6 bases). The germline V gene has CDR1 SGHTA and CDR2 FQGNSA. V was shortened by 5 bases and J by 0 bases, with 17 bases between the two germline ends. There are 17 residues in the CDR3. In nucleotides, the CDR3 is TGTGCCAGCAGCCCGATGGAGGGTTCTCGCTCCTACAATGAGCAGTTCTTC. It translates to CASSPMEGSRSYNEQFF.

V is TRBV27 and J is TRBJ1-1; D not certain. The germline V gene encodes CDR1 MNHEY and CDR2 SMNVEV (reference sequence). There are 13 residues in the CDR3. Trimming shortened V by 6 bases and J by 4 bases, and 12 bases separated the two germline ends. The CDR3 reads CASSGSRGTEAFF. DNA of the CDR3: TGTGCCAGCAGCGGGTCCCGGGGCACTGAAGCTTTCTTT.

The chain is built from TRBV5-1 and TRBJ2-7; D is undetermined. From germline, CDR1 is SGHRS and CDR2 YFSETQ. The V and J ends lost 4 bases and 2 bases respectively, with 13 bases between them. The CDR3 runs 14 residues. The CDR3 nucleotides are TGCGCCAGCAGCGTTGACCCATCCCCCTACGAGCAGTACTTC. It encodes CASSVDPSPYEQYF.

The V gene is TRBV15, the J gene TRBJ1-2, with TRBD1 as a possible D gene (5 bases). The V gene's germline CDR1 is LNHNV and CDR2 YYDKDF (reference sequence). The CDR3 has 12 amino acids. Deletions cut 5 bases from V and 5 bases from J, with 9 bases between. This chain's CDR3 is CATSGRQYGYTF. CDR3 nucleotides: TGTGCCACCAGCGGAAGACAGTATGGCTACACCTTC. Based on the CDR3 plus reference TRBV15 and TRBJ1-2, the full variable domain is DAMVIQNPRYQVTQFGKPVTLSCSQTLNHNVMYWYQQKSSQAPKLLFHYYDKDFNNEADTPDNFQSRRPNTSFCFLDIRSPGLGDTAMYLCATSGRQYGYTFGSGTRLTVV.

This rearrangement joins TRBV11-2 to TRBJ1-5; D unclear. Trimming cost V 5 bases and J 7 bases, with 12 bases left between them. CDR1 SGHAT and CDR2 FQNNGV come from the germline V gene. The CDR3 runs 13 residues. The DNA for the CDR3 is TGTGCCAGCAGCATAGGACCTAACCAGCCCCAGCATTTT. Its translation is CASSIGPNQPQHF.

The rearrangement links TRBV7-8 to TRBJ1-5, with D hard to call. V dropped 5 bases and J dropped 2 bases, with 10 bases sitting between them. Germline assignment: CDR1 SGHVS and CDR2 FQNEAQ. This CDR3 is built from 14 residues. For the CDR3, the DNA is TGTGCCAGCAGCCTAGTCCCCCGCAATCAGCCCCAGCATTTT. This codes for CASSLVPRNQPQHF.

The chain combines TRBV18 with TRBJ2-7; 9 bases are a match to TRBD1. The germline CDR1 and CDR2 sequences are KGHSH and LQKENI. The CDR3 contains 16 residues. J lost 9 bases, V lost 2 bases, and 14 bases had no gene match. The CDR3 spells CASSPEQGAVVLSQYF. CDR3 sequence (DNA): TGTGCCAGCTCACCAGAACAGGGGGCAGTTGTGCTTTCGCAGTACTTC.

The genes are TRBV2 and TRBJ2-1; tentatively, D is TRBD2 (6 bases). The ends were cut back, 4 bases at V and 7 bases at J, with 17 bases in the middle. The CDR3 has 15 amino acids. Germline V CDR1 and CDR2: SNHLY, FYNNEI. The CDR3 sequence: CASSAGGRNPNEQFF. The DNA for the CDR3 is TGTGCCAGCAGTGCTGGAGGGAGAAACCCTAATGAGCAGTTCTTC.

The chain uses TRBV19 and TRBJ2-7; tentatively, D is TRBD2 (7 bases). The ends were cut back, 2 bases at V and 3 bases at J, with 14 bases in the middle. CDR1 is LNHDA and CDR2 is SQIVND in the germline V gene (reference sequence). The CDR3 length is 15 residues. CDR3 sequence reads: CASSISRGGSYEQYF. CDR3 DNA: TGTGCCAGTAGTATATCTAGGGGGGGCAGCTACGAGCAGTACTTC.

The chain couples TRBV29-1 to TRBJ2-6, with D hard to call. Germline V gene data show CDR1 as SQVTM and CDR2 as ANQGSEA. CDR3 length: 12 amino acids. V lost 6 bases to trimming and J lost 1 base, with 4 bases between them. The CDR3 loop is CSVRSGANVLTF. In DNA, the CDR3 is TGCAGCGTCCGATCTGGGGCCAACGTCCTGACTTTC.

V is TRBV27 and J is TRBJ2-5; 11 positions agree with TRBD2. The CDR3 spans 16 residues. V shed 3 bases and J 1 base; nucleotides not matched to a gene: 4. Germline CDR1 and CDR2: MNHEY and SMNVEV (reference sequence). In nucleotides, the CDR3 is TGTGCCAGCAGTTTGGTGGGACTAGCGGCCCAAGAGACCCAGTACTTC. Its protein product is CASSLVGLAAQETQYF.

The V gene is TRBV4-1, the J gene TRBJ2-1; the D gene is possibly TRBD2 (5 bases). Germline V CDR1 and CDR2: MGHRA, YSYEKL. This CDR3 has 17 residues. Trimming cost V 1 base and J 1 base, with 14 bases left between them. CDR3 sequence (DNA): TGCGCCAGCAGCCAAGTGGTCGGGAATAGGTCCTACAATGAGCAGTTCTTC. Translating gives CASSQVVGNRSYNEQFF.

The rearrangement links TRBV29-1 to TRBJ1-2; possibly TRBD1 for D (5 bases). This CDR3 spans 13 amino acids. Germline CDR1 SQVTM, CDR2 ANQGSEA. Trimming left V 2 bases short and J 7 bases short, with 14 bases between. The CDR3 region is CSVEMWGMGGYTF. In nucleotides, the CDR3 is TGCAGCGTTGAAATGTGGGGGATGGGTGGCTACACCTTC.

This clone was seen just once. In DNA form, the CDR3 reads TGTGCCAGCAGCTTTTGGACAGCGGAAGCTTTCTTT. Translating it yields CASSFWTAEAFF. This rearrangement joins TRBV11-2 to TRBJ1-1, with D tentatively TRBD1 (6 bases). Per germline, CDR1 SGHAT and CDR2 FQNNGV. Trimming pared 3 bases from V and 8 bases from J, leaving 10 bases between. There are 12 residues in the CDR3.

Here the CDR3 reads CAWSSGRDEKLFF. The DNA for the CDR3 is TGTGCCTGGAGTTCGGGGAGAGATGAAAAACTGTTTTTT. The chain employs TRBV30 and TRBJ1-4; D uncertain. Deletions cut 2 bases from V and 6 bases from J, with 10 bases between. The CDR3 consists of 13 residues. Germline CDR1 is GTSNPN and CDR2 is SVGIG (reference sequence).

The rearrangement joins TRBV4-2 to TRBJ2-1; D unresolved. V lost 4 bases and J lost 0, with 10 bases in between. The CDR3 length is 15 residues. Germline V gene data show CDR1 as LGHNA and CDR2 as YNFKEQ. The CDR3 here is CASSLGPLSYNEQFF. Here the CDR3 DNA reads TGTGCCAGCAGCCTAGGACCCCTCTCCTACAATGAGCAGTTCTTC.

This clone has just one count. The V and J genes are TRBV11-1 and TRBJ1-1; D is possibly TRBD1 (5 bases). V was clipped by 4 bases and J by 0 bases, with 21 bases between them. The germline V gene encodes CDR1 SGHAT and CDR2 FQDESV (reference sequence). This CDR3 region has 18 residues. Here the CDR3 DNA reads TGTGCCAGCAGCTCTCTTAGGTTCGGGAGACAGATGAACACTGAAGCTTTCTTT. It is translated as CASSSLRFGRQMNTEAFF. The whole variable domain, remainder taken from reference TRBV11-1 and TRBJ1-1, is EAEVAQSPRYKITEKSQAVAFWCDPISGHATLYWYRQILGQGPELLVQFQDESVVDDSQLPKDRFSAERLKGVDSTLKIQPAELGDSAMYLCASSSLRFGRQMNTEAFFGQGTRLTVV.

This rearrangement joins TRBV27 to TRBJ1-2, with D perhaps matching TRBD1 (5 bases). V was clipped by 0 bases and J by 8 bases, with 16 bases between them. The CDR3 spans 15 residues. CDR1 is MNHEY and CDR2 is SMNVEV in the germline V gene (reference sequence). CDR3 DNA sequence: TGTGCCAGCAGTTTATCGGCGTTAGGGACTATCGGCTACACCTTC. It specifies CASSLSALGTIGYTF.

Here the CDR3 reads CASMNLGRITDTQYF. CDR3 in DNA: TGTGCCAGCATGAATCTGGGGAGGATCACAGATACGCAGTATTTT. The chain links TRBV6-5 to TRBJ2-3; the D gene is possibly TRBD2 (6 bases). The CDR3 is 15 amino acids. The V end lost 7 bases, the J end lost 2 bases, and 16 bases lay between the germline ends. Germline loops: CDR1 MNHEY, CDR2 SVGAGI.

This chain links TRBV14 with TRBJ1-2; the D gene is possibly TRBD1 (5 bases). V was cut by 1 base and J by 4 bases, with 16 bases left in between. Germline CDR1 SGHDN, CDR2 FVKESK. The CDR3 is made up of 16 amino acids. The CDR3 loop is CASSQGYSGALYGYTF. The CDR3 coding sequence is TGTGCCAGCAGCCAAGGTTACTCCGGGGCTCTCTATGGCTACACCTTC.

The gene calls are TRBV14 and TRBJ2-3; D unresolved. With 4 bases removed from V and 8 bases from J, the gap between germline ends came to 10 bases. Looked up from germline, CDR1 is SGHDN and CDR2 is FVKESK. The CDR3 sequence is 12 residues long. The CDR3 DNA reads as TGTGCCAGCAGCCTTCAAAAGGGTACGCAGTATTTT. Its protein is CASSLQKGTQYF.

The V call is TRBV27, the J call TRBJ2-6; D gene unclear. Trimming took off 7 bases at V and 2 bases at J, with 9 bases between the two ends. Germline V lookup: CDR1 MNHEY, CDR2 SMNVEV (reference sequence). This CDR3 has 14 amino acids. Here the CDR3 reads CASKVQAGANVLTF. Here the CDR3 DNA reads TGTGCCAGCAAGGTTCAAGCTGGGGCCAACGTCCTGACTTTC.

V usage is TRBV6-1 and J usage is TRBJ2-3; TRBD1 matches at 9 bases. The ends lost 6 bases at V and 0 bases at J; junction bases unmatched: 4. Germline lookup yields CDR1 MNHNS and CDR2 SASEGT. CDR3 size: 15 residues. The CDR3 coding sequence is TGTGCCAGCAGCCGGGACAGGGCTAGCACAGATACGCAGTATTTT. It translates to CASSRDRASTDTQYF.

The rearrangement joins TRBV28 to TRBJ2-3, with D possibly being TRBD1 (5 bases). Germline CDR1 is MDHEN and CDR2 is SYDVKM. Trimming removed 6 bases from V and 6 bases from J, with 19 bases in between. This CDR3 comprises 15 residues. The CDR3 nucleotides are TGTGCCAGCAGAACCACTAATCCAGGGCGGGATACGCAGTATTTT. This codes for CASRTTNPGRDTQYF.

CDR3 bases: TGCAGCTCTCAAGGGGCAAACACCGGGGAGCTGTTTTTT. Amino acid sequence: CSSQGANTGELFF. V usage is TRBV29-1 and J usage is TRBJ2-2; TRBD1 might be the D (5 bases). Germline CDR1 and CDR2: SQVTM and ANQGSEA. The CDR3 contains 13 residues. Trimming cost V 8 bases and J 2 bases, with 12 bases left between them.